This note documents a single T cell receptor (beta chain) sequence. A read error may be the cause here, since a much bigger clone is one base away. This sample was taken from a study of T cells in Graves' hyperthyroidism and ophthalmopathy. Looking at the study overall: Before treatment of any kind, peripheral blood was taken at initial diagnosis.

Amplification of TCR beta CDR3 regions was performed using RNA transcripts as template. The HTBI primer set drove a first-round RT-PCR of the TCR CDR3. Each CDR3 protein gets one entry after TCRdb re-called the multiplex PCR reads with MiXCR. Found here are more than 300,000 distinct CDR3 sequences, roughly 14% of them singletons; the top ten hold around 20%. Ophthalmopathy patients all had a Clinical Activity Score of at least 3, a NOSPECS grade of at least 4 and disease under 3 months old. The PBMCs had their origin in approximately 10 ml of fresh peripheral blood. This TCR came from a woman younger than 45 with Graves' ophthalmopathy. Sequenced sample: blood.

Here the CDR3 reads CASNLAPGGGDYGYTF. CDR3 nucleotide sequence: TGTGCCAGCAACTTAGCCCCCGGCGGTGGGGACTATGGCTACACCTTC. This chain connects TRBV13 to TRBJ1-2, with D hard to call. The CDR3 totals 16 residues. Looked up from germline, CDR1 is PRHDT and CDR2 is FYEKMQ (reference sequence).